One sample yielded the 16 T cell receptor beta chains listed below, sequenced in a study of blood T cell repertoires in COVID-19. Only in-frame clones appear in the TCRdb table, and some are missing; sequencing was by immunoSEQ multiplex PCR. The sample shows about 150,000 clones, 75% to 95% of them seen only once. Input material: peripheral blood. The origin of the receptors is a man in his fifties or sixties with acute or convalescent COVID-19.

This clone was picked up one time. J is TRBJ1-5 and V is TRBV27; D is undetermined. The germline gives CDR1 MNHEY, CDR2 SMNVEV (reference sequence). The ends were cut back, 0 bases at V and 2 bases at J, with 11 bases in the middle. The length of the CDR3 is 16 residues. CDR3 sequence: CASSLSPGFGNQPQHF. CDR3 nucleotide sequence: TGTGCCAGCAGTTTATCACCCGGGTTTGGCAATCAGCCCCAGCATTTT.

The V and J genes are TRBV27 and TRBJ2-7, with 8 bases matching TRBD1. There are 16 residues in the CDR3. After removal of 2 bases from V and 2 bases from J, the junction contained 8 bases not matched to a gene. Germline CDR1 reads MNHEY; CDR2 reads SMNVEV (reference sequence). The DNA for the CDR3 is TGTGCCAGCAGTTTAGTGGCAGGGGGCGCGCCCTACGAGCAGTACTTC. Residues: CASSLVAGGAPYEQYF.

The CDR3 sequence is CASSQDGTGVEKLFF. The CDR3 DNA reads as TGTGCCAGCAGCCAAGACGGGACAGGGGTAGAAAAACTGTTTTTT. The V and J genes are TRBV4-2 and TRBJ1-4; 10 bases match TRBD1. The germline V gene encodes CDR1 LGHNA and CDR2 YNFKEQ. The CDR3 loop spans 15 amino acids. V gave up 0 bases and J gave up 8 bases; unmatched junction bases: 3.

This clone has only a few counts. This chain connects TRBV29-1 to TRBJ1-2, with D perhaps TRBD1 (5 bases). The CDR3 is 12 amino acids. Germline CDR1 SQVTM, CDR2 ANQGSEA. The germline V and J ends were trimmed by 7 bases and 3 bases, with 12 bases remaining between them. CDR3 residues: CSARLGDYGYTF. CDR3 DNA: TGCAGCGCCCGATTAGGGGACTATGGCTACACCTTC. Filled out from reference TRBV29-1 and TRBJ1-2, the complete variable domain reads SAVISQKPSRDICQRGTSLTIQCQVDSQVTMMFWYRQQPGQSLTLIATANQGSEATYESGFVIDKFPISRPNLTFSTLTVSNMSPEDSSIYLCSARLGDYGYTFGSGTRLTVV.

This chain links TRBV5-4 with TRBJ2-7; no definite D call. CDR3 length: 14 amino acids. Per the germline V gene, CDR1 is SGHNT and CDR2 is YYREEE (reference sequence). Trimming pared 0 bases from V and 3 bases from J, leaving 10 bases between. Written as DNA, the CDR3 is TGTGCCAGCAGCTTGGGTCTAGGCCACTACGAGCAGTACTTC. This codes for CASSLGLGHYEQYF.

The CDR3 sequence: CASSQTGNQPQHF. CDR3 nucleotides: TGTGCCAGCAGCCAAACTGGCAATCAGCCCCAGCATTTT. The chain couples TRBV6-5 to TRBJ1-5; D is undetermined. The germline V gene encodes CDR1 MNHEY and CDR2 SVGAGI. V shed 6 bases and J shed 2 bases, with 8 bases lying between them. The CDR3 spans 13 residues.

This clone occurred once. CDR3: CASSTRDRGVETQYF. DNA of the CDR3: TGTGCCAGCAGCACCCGGGACAGGGGAGTAGAGACCCAGTACTTC. The J gene is TRBJ2-5, the V gene TRBV5-4, with 10 bases lining up with TRBD1. The CDR3 has 15 residues. The V gene's germline CDR1 is SGHNT and CDR2 YYREEE (reference sequence). J lost 4 bases, V lost 4 bases, and 7 bases had no gene match.

This chain uses TRBV5-1 with TRBJ2-2, with 9 bases identical to TRBD1. This CDR3 region has 15 residues. V lost 4 bases and J lost 4; bases outside the gene matches: 5. Germline V gene sequence: CDR1 SGHRS, CDR2 YFSETQ. In DNA form, the CDR3 reads TGCGCCAGCAGCCCCGGGACAGGGCTCACCGGGGAGCTGTTTTTT. Its translation: CASSPGTGLTGELFF.

The chain links TRBV11-2 to TRBJ1-1; TRBD1 matches at 8 bases. Germline CDR1 SGHAT, CDR2 FQNNGV. The CDR3 has 14 residues. J lost 11 bases, V lost 1 base, and 9 bases had no gene match. CDR3 loop: CASSLGGTGWLAFF. CDR3 in DNA: TGTGCCAGCAGCTTAGGAGGGACAGGTTGGTTGGCTTTCTTT.

The chain carries TRBV7-3 and TRBJ2-2; 9 bases match TRBD2. The germline V gene encodes CDR1 SGHTA and CDR2 FQGTGA. The CDR3 has 16 residues. The V gene end was trimmed by 2 bases and the J gene end by 6 bases; junction bases not matched to a gene: 7. The CDR3 spells CASSLEPLAGPGELFF. The DNA of the CDR3 is TGTGCCAGCAGCTTAGAGCCTCTAGCGGGACCCGGGGAGCTGTTTTTT.

The CDR3 bases are TGTGCCAGCAGCCAGGGCGGGGCCAGGGCCCAGTACTTC. It codes for CASSQGGARAQYF. V gene TRBV28 combines with J gene TRBJ2-5, with D possibly being TRBD2 (6 bases). Looked up from germline, CDR1 is MDHEN and CDR2 is SYDVKM. Trimming took off 6 bases at V and 9 bases at J, with 17 bases between the two ends. The CDR3 sequence is 13 residues long.

Here the CDR3 reads CASSLLATVRVEKLFF. CDR3 bases: TGTGCCAGCTCACTCCTGGCAACAGTACGAGTTGAAAAACTGTTTTTT. The rearrangement links TRBV18 to TRBJ1-4; no firm D call. This CDR3 spans 16 amino acids. V was pared by 4 bases and J by 7 bases, with 19 bases between. Germline V gene lookup returns CDR1 KGHSH and CDR2 LQKENI.

The CDR3 DNA follows: TGTGCCAGCAGTGAAGTGGGTTCAGACAGGGTCTCGCCTCACGTC. Its protein is CASSEVGSDRVSPHV. The rearrangement links TRBV6-1 to TRBJ2-7, with 7 bases matching TRBD1. The CDR3 loop spans 15 amino acids. Looked up from germline, CDR1 is MNHNS and CDR2 is SASEGT.

V gene TRBV28 combines with J gene TRBJ1-1; 7 nucleotides match TRBD1. This CDR3 comprises 14 residues. Per the germline V gene, CDR1 is MDHEN and CDR2 is SYDVKM. Losses at the gene ends were 5 bases for V and 0 bases for J; bases not matched to a gene: 3. The CDR3 loop reads CASSRGQMNTEAFF. CDR3 nucleotides: TGTGCCAGCAGTAGGGGACAGATGAACACTGAAGCTTTCTTT. Filled out from reference TRBV28 and TRBJ1-1, the complete variable domain reads DVKVTQSSRYLVKRTGEKVFLECVQDMDHENMFWYRQDPGLGLRLIYFSYDVKMKEKGDIPEGYSVSREKKERFSLILESASTNQTSMYLCASSRGQMNTEAFFGQGTRLTVV.

The V and J genes are TRBV5-5 and TRBJ2-5; unclear D gene. CDR3 length: 12 residues. CDR1 is SGHKS and CDR2 is YYEKEE in the germline V gene (reference sequence). Between the trimmed V and J ends, which lost 4 bases and 2 bases, there was a span of 6 bases. The CDR3 loop is CASSTQQETQYF. CDR3 coding DNA: TGTGCCAGCAGCACCCAGCAAGAGACCCAGTACTTC.

V usage is TRBV3-1 (or the pseudogene TRBV3-2) and J usage is TRBJ2-3; TRBD1 is a possible D gene (6 bases). Germline CDR1 and CDR2: LGHDT and YNNKEL (reference sequence). This CDR3 region has 15 residues. V was shortened by 3 bases and J by 1 base, with 11 bases between the two germline ends. The CDR3 sequence: CASSHTGPGTDTQYF. CDR3 DNA: TGTGCCAGCAGCCACACAGGGCCGGGCACAGATACGCAGTATTTT.